This paragraph covers one T cell receptor beta chain sequence. As yet, its antigen is unknown. Autoimmune disease history or systemic immunosuppression led to patient exclusion. This entry belongs to a study of OX40 agonist ivuxolimab in advanced cancers. Deletions cut 3 bases from V and 7 bases from J, with 4 bases between. Germline lookup yields CDR1 MDHEN and CDR2 SYDVKM. The CDR3 totals 11 residues. The assay was immunoSEQ multiplex PCR, and TCRdb's table has in-frame clones only and misses some. The data contain around 80,000 clones, 70% to 85% of them singletons. Study-level points and caveats: CD4+ and CD8+ blood T cells expanded clonally by week 6 at 0.1 to 3.0 mg/kg.

The receptor was derived from an adult with an advanced solid tumor such as melanoma, head and neck, liver or kidney cancer. The input for sequencing was CD4+ or CD8+ T cells sorted from blood, taken in a trial of the OX40 agonist ivuxolimab. The rearrangement uses TRBV28 and TRBJ1-3; D is unclear. In DNA form, the CDR3 reads TGTGCCAGCAGTTTTTGGAACACCATATATTTT. It yields the protein CASSFWNTIYF.